These 30 T cell receptor beta chains share one sample of origin, sequenced in a study of Ad26.COV2.S vaccination and SARS-CoV-2 variants. Libraries were prepared by immunoSEQ multiplex PCR; TCRdb keeps only in-frame clonotypes and omits some of them. The sample yields about 180,000 clones, roughly nine tenths seen once. Specimen: peripheral blood, collected after recovery from COVID-19. These receptors originate from a human donor who had recovered from COVID-19.

This clone was counted between two and nine times. This chain uses TRBV10-3 with TRBJ1-4; D may be TRBD1 (6 bases). Germline values: CDR1 ENHRY, CDR2 SYGVKD. Trimming left V 8 bases short and J 2 bases short, with 12 bases between. The CDR3 totals 14 residues. The chain's CDR3 is CAIGGGGTNEKLFF. The DNA for the CDR3 is TGTGCCATCGGGGGAGGGGGTACTAATGAAAAACTGTTTTTT.

The chain has TRBV3-1 (or the pseudogene TRBV3-2) and TRBJ1-3; unclear D gene. The CDR3 is 12 amino acids. Looked up from germline, CDR1 is LGHDT and CDR2 is YNNKEL (reference sequence). V was clipped by 6 bases and J by 4 bases, with 7 bases between them. The CDR3 region is CASRDLGNTIYF. CDR3 nucleotides: TGTGCCAGCAGGGATTTAGGAAACACCATATATTTT.

The chain has TRBV10-3 and TRBJ2-3, with D uncertain. CDR3 size: 14 residues. The V end was cut by 5 bases, the J end by 4 bases, with 13 bases between. Germline assignment: CDR1 ENHRY and CDR2 SYGVKD. In DNA form, the CDR3 reads TGTGCCATCAGTAACCTCGGGCCGTCAGATACGCAGTATTTT. This gives the protein CAISNLGPSDTQYF.

The V gene is TRBV9, the J gene TRBJ2-2, with 14 positions matching TRBD2. V was clipped by 4 bases and J by 6 bases; unmatched bases: 11. Germline V gives CDR1 SGDLS, CDR2 YYNGEE. The CDR3 totals 18 residues. This CDR3 reads CASSLTGLAGVLAGELFF. The CDR3 bases are TGTGCCAGCAGCCTTACGGGACTAGCGGGAGTATTAGCCGGGGAGCTGTTTTTT.

A note on this clone: Additional DNA sequences in this sample encode the identical CDR3. V gene TRBV10-3 combines with J gene TRBJ2-1; tentatively, D is TRBD1 (5 bases). With 2 bases removed from V and 7 bases from J, the gap between germline ends came to 6 bases. Germline assignment: CDR1 ENHRY and CDR2 SYGVKD. This CDR3 is built from 12 residues. In nucleotides, the CDR3 is TGTGCCATCAGTGAGGGGGCGAATGAGCAGTTCTTC. It codes for CAISEGANEQFF.

Only a few counts were recorded for this clone. The chain recombines TRBV6-2 or TRBV6-3 with TRBJ2-5; 9 nucleotides match TRBD2. Germline assignment: CDR1 MNHEY and CDR2 SVGEGT. This CDR3 has 16 amino acids. J gave up 5 bases and V 0 bases, and 7 bases lay outside the gene matches. CDR3 sequence: CASSYSISGSSETQYF. In nucleotides, the CDR3 is TGTGCCAGCAGTTACTCGATTAGCGGGAGTAGCGAGACCCAGTACTTC.

This rearrangement joins TRBV7-2 to TRBJ2-7; 12 bases align to TRBD2. This CDR3 comprises 15 residues. Per the germline V gene, CDR1 is SGHTA and CDR2 is FQGNSA. V gave up 3 bases and J gave up 2 bases; unmatched junction bases: 2. The CDR3 DNA reads as TGTGCCAGCAGCTTTACTAGCGGGGGGACCTACGAGCAGTACTTC. This gives the protein CASSFTSGGTYEQYF.

The CDR3 here is CASSYTEGNYEQYF. The DNA for the CDR3 is TGTGCCAGCAGTTACACCGAGGGGAACTACGAGCAGTACTTC. V and J are TRBV6-5 and TRBJ2-7; D assignment may be TRBD1 or TRBD2 (5 bases each). The CDR3 is 14 amino acids. The germline CDR1 and CDR2 sequences are MNHEY and SVGAGI. V shed 2 bases and J shed 3 bases, with 11 bases lying between them.

A single count supports this clone. The chain has TRBV5-1 and TRBJ1-1; 7 bases align to TRBD1. Trimming cost V 2 bases and J 4 bases; bases outside gene matches: 8. CDR1 is SGHRS and CDR2 is YFSETQ in the germline V gene. This CDR3 contains 15 residues. The CDR3 DNA sequence: TGCGCCAGCAGCTTTCAGGGGGTTGGTGGCACTGAAGCTTTCTTT. Its translation is CASSFQGVGGTEAFF.

This sequence joins TRBV9 and TRBJ2-5, with D maybe TRBD2 (5 bases). CDR3 length: 13 amino acids. V shed 3 bases and J shed 3 bases, with 9 bases lying between them. The germline V gene encodes CDR1 SGDLS and CDR2 YYNGEE. The CDR3 coding sequence is TGTGCCAGCAGCGGTGGGAGTGAAGAGACCCAGTACTTC. It codes for CASSGGSEETQYF.

V and J are TRBV9 and TRBJ2-2, with 7 bases aligning to TRBD1. Trimming removed 0 bases from V and 4 bases from J; junction bases left unmatched: 3. Germline V gene lookup returns CDR1 SGDLS and CDR2 YYNGEE. CDR3 length equals 15 residues. The CDR3 region is CASSVVQGITGELFF. CDR3 coding DNA: TGTGCCAGCAGCGTAGTACAGGGGATCACCGGGGAGCTGTTTTTT.

The rearrangement links TRBV5-8 to TRBJ2-2; TRBD1 matches at 9 bases. V shed 1 base, J shed 6 bases, and the junction held 4 bases outside the gene matches. Germline-derived CDR1 and CDR2 are SGHTS and YDEGEE. The CDR3 sequence is 15 residues long. The CDR3 nucleotides are TGTGCCAGCAGCTTGAGGGGACAGGGTGCCGGGGAGCTGTTTTTT. Encoded protein: CASSLRGQGAGELFF.

The chain links TRBV2 to TRBJ2-7; no definite D call. The CDR3 loop spans 12 amino acids. V dropped 10 bases and J dropped 1 base, with 11 bases sitting between them. Per the germline V gene, CDR1 is SNHLY and CDR2 is FYNNEI. CDR3 bases: TGTGCCACGCAAGAGGATTCCTACGAGCAGTACTTC. It codes for CATQEDSYEQYF.

The V and J genes are TRBV18 and TRBJ1-2; D may be TRBD1 (5 bases). Trimming shortened V by 3 bases and J by 4 bases, and 9 bases separated the two germline ends. Germline V gives CDR1 KGHSH, CDR2 LQKENI. The CDR3 runs 13 residues. CDR3 in DNA: TGTGCCAGCTCACCGGTAGACAGCTATGGCTACACCTTC. This sequence encodes CASSPVDSYGYTF.

As regards this clone: At one of its ends the junction is not consistent with the germline gene, which may arise from a read error. The rearrangement joins TRBV11-2 to TRBJ2-3, with D possibly matching TRBD2 (6 bases). Germline V lookup: CDR1 SGHAT, CDR2 FQNNGV. The CDR3 extends over 14 amino acids. CDR3 residues: CASRFGGSRDTQYF. The CDR3 bases are TGTGCCAGCAGGTTCGGGGGTAGCAGAGATACGCAGTATTTT.

This chain links TRBV30 with TRBJ2-3; no clear D. Per the germline V gene, CDR1 is GTSNPN and CDR2 is SVGIG (reference sequence). This CDR3 comprises 12 residues. The germline V and J ends were trimmed by 2 bases and 1 base, with 4 bases remaining between them. CDR3 coding DNA: TGTGCCTGGAGTTGGGGCACAGATACGCAGTATTTT. Its protein is CAWSWGTDTQYF.

On this clone itself: Within the sample, other DNA sequences also encode this same CDR3. The V and J genes are TRBV29-1 and TRBJ2-5, with D unresolved. Looked up from germline, CDR1 is SQVTM and CDR2 is ANQGSEA. V was trimmed by 2 bases and J by 4 bases, leaving 2 bases between them. CDR3 length equals 10 residues. CDR3: CSVERETQYF. The CDR3 DNA follows: TGCAGCGTTGAAAGAGAGACCCAGTACTTC.

The chain uses TRBV7-2 and TRBJ2-5, with D perhaps matching TRBD1 or TRBD2 (5 bases each). The CDR3 contains 15 residues. Looked up from germline, CDR1 is SGHTA and CDR2 is FQGNSA. Trimming took off 2 bases at V and 5 bases at J, with 15 bases between the two ends. CDR3 loop: CASSLRGPPVETQYF. The CDR3 bases are TGTGCCAGCAGCTTAAGGGGACCCCCAGTGGAGACCCAGTACTTC.

A single count supports this clone. This sequence joins TRBV6-5 and TRBJ2-1, with D uncertain. Germline-derived CDR1 and CDR2 are MNHEY and SVGAGI. V was shortened by 5 bases and J by 5 bases, with 7 bases between the two germline ends. The CDR3 extends over 12 amino acids. For the CDR3, the DNA is TGTGCCAGCAGTCTCCGAGACAATGAGCAGTTCTTC. Its protein product is CASSLRDNEQFF.

A note on this clone: At one end, the junction sequence differs from germline, possibly due to a read error. CDR3 loop: CASSTFQGVSSQPQHF. The CDR3 DNA reads as TGTGCCAGTAGTACTTTCCAGGGGGTTAGCAGTCAGCCCCAGCATTTT. This sequence joins TRBV19 and TRBJ1-5; 7 nucleotides line up with TRBD1. Per germline, CDR1 LNHDA and CDR2 SQIVND (reference sequence). The CDR3 spans 16 residues. The full variable domain, in which reference TRBV19 and TRBJ1-5 provide the parts outside the CDR3, is DGGITQSPKYLFRKEGQNVTLSCEQNLNHDAMYWYRQDPGQGLRLIYYSQIVNDFQKGDIAEGYSVSREKKESFPLTVTSAQKNPTAFYLCASSTFQGVSSQPQHFGDGTRLSIL.

The rearrangement links TRBV30 to TRBJ2-3, with D maybe TRBD2 (6 bases). V was pared by 4 bases and J by 0 bases, with 8 bases between. This CDR3 spans 13 amino acids. Per germline, CDR1 GTSNPN and CDR2 SVGIG (reference sequence). In DNA form, the CDR3 reads TGTGCCTGGACCGGGGGTAGCACAGATACGCAGTATTTT. Residues: CAWTGGSTDTQYF. Supplemented by reference TRBV30 and TRBJ2-3, the full variable domain reads SQTIHQWPATLVQPVGSPLSLECTVEGTSNPNLYWYRQAAGRGLQLLFYSVGIGQISSEVPQNLSASRPQDRQFILSSKKLLLSDSGFYLCAWTGGSTDTQYFGPGTRLTVL.

The V gene is TRBV20-1, the J gene TRBJ1-1; D remains ambiguous. The CDR3 is 14 residues long. Trimming removed 3 bases from V and 0 bases from J, with 11 bases in between. Germline loops: CDR1 DFQATT, CDR2 SNEGSKA (reference sequence). The CDR3 DNA reads TGCAGTGCTAGTAGAGGCCTCCTGAACACTGAAGCTTTCTTT. It yields the protein CSASRGLLNTEAFF.

The rearrangement uses TRBV4-2 and TRBJ1-1, with D perhaps TRBD1 (5 bases). V dropped 4 bases and J dropped 1 base, with 10 bases sitting between them. This CDR3 has 14 residues. Germline loops: CDR1 LGHNA, CDR2 YNFKEQ. The CDR3 is CASSRPGPNTEAFF. In DNA form, the CDR3 reads TGTGCCAGCAGCCGCCCGGGGCCGAACACTGAAGCTTTCTTT.

This clone was counted ten times or more. The chain's CDR3 is CASSLNAESSYNEQFF. In nucleotides, the CDR3 is TGTGCCAGCAGCCTTAATGCGGAAAGCTCCTACAATGAGCAGTTCTTC. This sequence joins TRBV11-3 and TRBJ2-1; D gene ambiguous. The germline CDR1 and CDR2 sequences are SGHNT and YENEEA. This CDR3 region has 16 residues. Trimming stripped 5 bases from V and 0 bases from J, with 14 bases between.

The chain is built from TRBV7-6 and TRBJ2-5; D is ambiguous. The CDR3 consists of 15 residues. V was trimmed by 6 bases and J by 3 bases, leaving 17 bases between them. CDR1 SGHVS and CDR2 FNYEAQ come from the germline V gene. The CDR3 DNA reads TGTGCCAGCAGTTTTAGTGGGATGTCGGAAGAGACCCAGTACTTC. This sequence encodes CASSFSGMSEETQYF.

The chain links TRBV24-1 to TRBJ1-4; tentatively, D is TRBD1 (6 bases). V was pared by 1 base and J by 7 bases, with 12 bases between. This CDR3 is built from 15 residues. CDR1 is KGHDR, CDR2 SFDVKD, per germline. CDR3 loop: CATSDLGRGSEKLFF. The CDR3 DNA reads as TGTGCCACCAGTGATTTAGGAAGGGGGTCTGAAAAACTGTTTTTT.

This chain connects TRBV10-2 to TRBJ2-7; 8 bases map to TRBD2. Trimming at V came to 6 bases and at J to 3 bases, leaving 7 bases not matched to a gene. Germline V CDR1 and CDR2: WSHSY, SAAADI. The CDR3 is 14 amino acids. CDR3 in amino acids: CASRAGTSYYEQYF. In DNA form, the CDR3 reads TGCGCCAGCAGAGCCGGGACTAGTTACTACGAGCAGTACTTC.

The V call is TRBV18, the J call TRBJ1-2, with D hard to call. CDR1 is KGHSH, CDR2 LQKENI, per germline. Trimming stripped 1 base from V and 4 bases from J, with 7 bases between. This CDR3 region has 13 residues. The chain's CDR3 is CASSPRSLYGYTF. DNA for the CDR3: TGTGCCAGCTCACCACGGTCCCTCTATGGCTACACCTTC.

The chain recombines TRBV3-1 (or the pseudogene TRBV3-2) with TRBJ1-6, with D hard to call. V lost 7 bases, J lost 5 bases, and 12 bases lay in between. This CDR3 has 14 amino acids. Germline CDR1 and CDR2: LGHDT and YNNKEL (reference sequence). CDR3 loop: CASTAGSNNSPLHF. The CDR3 DNA reads as TGTGCCAGCACCGCCGGGAGTAATAATTCACCCCTCCACTTT.

This clone was observed a single time. V gene TRBV11-2 combines with J gene TRBJ2-7, with D perhaps TRBD1 (6 bases). The CDR3 totals 15 residues. Germline loops: CDR1 SGHAT, CDR2 FQNNGV. V was pared by 4 bases and J by 0 bases, with 13 bases between. The CDR3 region is CASSSPGHGSYEQYF. The CDR3, as DNA: TGTGCCAGCAGCTCCCCGGGACACGGCTCCTACGAGCAGTACTTC. Based on the CDR3 plus reference TRBV11-2 and TRBJ2-7, the full variable domain is EAGVAQSPRYKIIEKRQSVAFWCNPISGHATLYWYQQILGQGPKLLIQFQNNGVVDDSQLPKDRFSAERLKGVDSTLKIQPAKLEDSAVYLCASSSPGHGSYEQYFGPGTRLTVT.